One sample yielded the 7 T cell receptor beta chains listed below, sequenced in a study of Graves' ophthalmopathy and Graves' hyperthyroidism. Scientists amplified the TCR beta CDR3 regions from RNA transcripts. The library came from an HTBI-primed first-round RT-PCR and a second-round multiplex PCR. TCRdb re-called the multiplex PCR reads through MiXCR, storing one row per CDR3 protein. The table includes around 340,000 distinct CDR3 sequences, 15% to 20% detected once. Sequencing was carried out using peripheral blood. These receptors came from an adult man with Graves' ophthalmopathy.

Ten or more counts support this clonotype. This chain links TRBV6-1 with TRBJ1-2, with unresolved D. This CDR3 contains 13 residues. The germline CDR1 and CDR2 sequences are MNHNS and SASEGT. V was shortened by 4 bases and J by 4 bases, with 10 bases between the two germline ends. This chain's CDR3 is CASSVLGSYGYTF. In DNA form, the CDR3 reads TGTGCCAGCAGTGTCCTCGGATCCTATGGCTACACCTTC.

On this clonotype: This may be a read error: a much more frequent sequence differs by one nucleotide. Here the CDR3 omits its conserved ending phenylalanine or tryptophan, so a read error is the likely source. CDR3 region: CASSYKRAGAGSCEQYL. The DNA for the CDR3 is TGTGCCAGCAGCTACAAGCGAGCGGGGGCCGGATCCTGCGAGCAGTACCTC. The genes are TRBV6-5 and TRBJ2-7; TRBD2 matches 8 bases. Germline V gene sequence: CDR1 MNHEY, CDR2 SVGAGI. There are 17 residues in the CDR3.

This clonotype has ten or more counts. The chain carries TRBV11-2 and TRBJ2-7, with D possibly matching TRBD2 (6 bases). Trimming took 1 base from V and 3 from J, leaving 10 bases between them. This CDR3 comprises 14 residues. The germline V gene has CDR1 SGHAT and CDR2 FQNNGV. The CDR3 loop is CASSLGFGSYEQYF. As DNA, the CDR3 is TGTGCCAGCAGCTTAGGATTCGGGAGCTACGAGCAGTACTTC.

This clonotype was observed at least ten times. The chain links TRBV6-1 to TRBJ2-7; 12 bases are shared with TRBD2. The V gene end was trimmed by 6 bases and the J gene end by 3 bases; junction bases not matched to a gene: 9. Germline-derived CDR1 and CDR2 are MNHNS and SASEGT. This CDR3 is 16 amino acids long. The chain's CDR3 is CASSGPRLAGDYEQYF. CDR3 in DNA: TGTGCCAGCAGCGGACCACGACTAGCGGGAGACTACGAGCAGTACTTC.

This clonotype was seen ten or more times. The CDR3 is CASSYRDRVATTEAFF. In DNA form, the CDR3 reads TGCGCCAGCAGCTACCGGGACAGGGTTGCGACTACTGAAGCTTTCTTT. The V and J genes are TRBV5-1 and TRBJ1-1, with 9 bases lining up with TRBD1. The trim removed 3 bases at V and 5 bases at J, leaving 11 bases unmatched. Germline loops: CDR1 SGHRS, CDR2 YFSETQ. The CDR3 runs 16 residues.

This clonotype was counted ten times or more. The rearrangement joins TRBV4-2 to TRBJ1-6; D uncertain. Deletions cut 1 base from V and 7 bases from J, with 11 bases between. The CDR3 is 15 amino acids. CDR1 and CDR2 from the germline V gene are LGHNA and YNFKEQ. CDR3 amino acids: CASSQVQGSNSPLHF. CDR3 DNA: TGTGCCAGCAGCCAAGTTCAAGGGAGCAATTCACCCCTCCACTTT.

This clonotype was counted at least ten times. The chain has TRBV29-1 and TRBJ1-1, with unresolved D. Germline V gene sequence: CDR1 SQVTM, CDR2 ANQGSEA. This CDR3 is 14 amino acids long. Trimming left V 3 bases short and J 0 bases short, with 11 bases between. The CDR3 coding sequence is TGCAGCGTTGAGGGCAGACTAATGAACACTGAAGCTTTCTTT. Residues: CSVEGRLMNTEAFF. The full variable domain, in which reference TRBV29-1 and TRBJ1-1 provide the parts outside the CDR3, is SAVISQKPSRDICQRGTSLTIQCQVDSQVTMMFWYRQQPGQSLTLIATANQGSEATYESGFVIDKFPISRPNLTFSTLTVSNMSPEDSSIYLCSVEGRLMNTEAFFGQGTRLTVV.